Listed below are T cell receptor beta chains from one sample, sequenced in a study of blood T cell repertoires in COVID-19. Profiling relied on immunoSEQ multiplex PCR, and the TCRdb table lists in-frame clones only, not all of them. This sample carries fewer than 250,000 clones, 70% to 90% of them seen once, and the ten largest clones take more than 0.7%. The sequenced sample consisted of peripheral blood. All receptors derive from a woman between 65 and 79 years old with acute or convalescent COVID-19. Both conserved end residues are part of each CDR3. A D gene is named only where the DNA matches it firmly. Where a row states a size, it is once, few, many or the class of an expanded clone; other rows omit it.

TRBV14	TRBD2	TRBJ2-7	.	CASSSRDYRRGEQYF	TGTGCCAGCAGCTCCCGGGACTACCGCCGGGGAGAGCAGTACTTC
TRBV19	TRBD2	TRBJ2-1	.	CASSPPGLVFEQFF	TGTGCCAGTAGTCCCCCGGGACTAGTTTTTGAGCAGTTCTTC
TRBV19	.	TRBJ1-4	.	CASGAGFATNEKLFF	TGTGCCAGCGGAGCAGGGTTTGCAACTAATGAAAAACTGTTTTTT
TRBV7-2	TRBD1	TRBJ1-2	.	CASSRDRGEDGYTF	TGTGCCAGCAGCCGGGACAGGGGGGAGGATGGCTACACCTTC
TRBV4-3	.	TRBJ1-5	.	CASSQDAGGGQPQHF	TGCGCCAGCAGCCAAGATGCGGGGGGCGGACAGCCCCAGCATTTT
TRBV18	TRBD1	TRBJ1-2	.	CASSPGPGGQDGGYTF	TGTGCCAGCTCACCGGGTCCCGGTGGACAGGATGGCGGCTACACCTTC
TRBV7-9	.	TRBJ2-5	.	CASTETDKETQYF	TGTGCCAGCACCGAGACGGACAAAGAGACCCAGTACTTC
TRBV7-6	.	TRBJ2-5	.	CASSLAGNRGETQYF	TGTGCCAGCAGCTTAGCGGGAAACCGGGGAGAGACCCAGTACTTC
TRBV20-1	.	TRBJ1-1	.	CSASSQMNTEAFF	TGCAGTGCTAGTAGTCAGATGAACACTGAAGCTTTCTTT
TRBV6-2/TRBV6-3	.	TRBJ1-5	.	CASSPHGNQPQHF	TGTGCCAGCAGCCCACACGGCAATCAGCCCCAGCATTTT
TRBV6-5	.	TRBJ2-5	.	CASRRTEQETQYF	TGTGCCAGCAGGCGGACAGAACAAGAGACCCAGTACTTC
TRBV5-1	TRBD2	TRBJ2-2	few	CASSLGLVRVGELFF	TGCGCCAGCAGCTTAGGACTAGTTCGGGTCGGGGAGCTGTTTTTT
TRBV6-6	.	TRBJ1-2	once	CASSYSRGGYGYTF	TGTGCCAGCAGTTACTCGAGGGGGGGCTATGGCTACACCTTC
TRBV4-2	TRBD1	TRBJ2-3	.	CASSHNRGSTDTQYF	TGTGCCAGCAGCCATAACAGGGGTAGCACAGATACGCAGTATTTT
TRBV25-1	.	TRBJ1-1	.	CASSEIGVSTEAFF	TGTGCCAGCAGTGAAATCGGGGTATCCACTGAAGCTTTCTTT
TRBV5-1	.	TRBJ1-5	few	CASSPGTPNQPQHF	TGCGCCAGCAGCCCCGGGACTCCTAATCAGCCCCAGCATTTT